Shown below are 2 T cell receptor beta chains from a single sample sequenced in a study of control samples from healthy donors and cancer patients. Clones were sequenced by immunoSEQ multiplex PCR, and TCRdb holds only the in-frame ones, with some missing. This sample yields 130,000 to 150,000 clones, of which roughly 93% are seen a single time; roughly 5.5% belongs to the top ten. The sample consisted of blood. The receptors derive from a man younger than 30 in good health.

The chain is built from TRBV5-1 and TRBJ2-3, with 8 positions matching TRBD2. CDR3 size: 16 residues. V lost 0 bases, J lost 3 bases, and 6 bases stayed unmatched. Germline V CDR1 and CDR2: SGHRS, YFSETQ. The CDR3 region has the DNA TGCGCCAGCAGCTTGGGGCTAGCGGGCTTTACAGATACGCAGTATTTT. Protein sequence: CASSLGLAGFTDTQYF.

CDR3 in amino acids: CASSIDRSYRPQYF. The CDR3, as DNA: TGTGCCAGTAGTATTGACCGTTCTTATCGACCCCAGTACTTC. V usage is TRBV19 and J usage is TRBJ2-4, with D unclear. Trimming pared 3 bases from V and 13 bases from J, leaving 19 bases between. The CDR3 loop spans 14 amino acids. Germline values: CDR1 LNHDA, CDR2 SQIVND (reference sequence).